This paragraph covers one T cell receptor beta chain sequence. It lacks a known antigen. Base qualities are not recorded, but no much larger clone differs from it by a single base. This entry comes from a study of identifying expanded T cells in peripheral blood (dated by TCRdb to 2018 to 2020). Context from the whole study: Four technical replicates, made by sequencing separate aliquots from the same pool of genomic DNA, were compared pairwise.

Here V drops 7 bases and J drops 9 bases, and the junction holds 9 bases not matched to any gene. CDR1 and CDR2, per the germline V gene (reference sequence), are MNHEY and SMNVEV. The CDR3 has 14 amino acids, counting the end cysteine and phenylalanine. CDR3 DNA only is kept here, 42 bases in frame from base 1. TCRbeta CDR3 regions were profiled by bias-controlled multiplex PCR amplification of genomic DNA with the immunoSEQ Assay. The paper's data handling went like this. The absolute abundance of each unique TCRbeta CDR3 region was quantified after sequences were collapsed and filtered. Differential abundance was tested with two models: a binomial (Fisher-equivalent) model and a beta-binomial model that adds time-dependent variance fitted from healthy donors. Clones with fewer than 5 combined templates were excluded, and clones with Benjamini-Hochberg FDR below 0.01 were called differentially abundant. In the beta-binomial model, variance was expressed as a function of the total template count across the two samples, in the form v = (b*log(k)+a)^2. TCRdb mirrors the immuneACCESS table, restricted to in-frame sequences. Some clones are absent from its copies; in checked studies, under half trace to an unresolved V gene, and the reason for the others is unknown. The V and J calls and clone size are taken from that table; D and trimming were inferred from the DNA. Across this sample there are some 65,000 clones, with under 85% seen only once. Approximately 20% of the sample rests with the top ten.

Study-level results and caveats: Between technical replicates the binomial model flagged roughly 1.2 differentially abundant clones, whereas over roughly 2 weeks the binomial model flagged about 15 and over approximately 4 weeks approximately 20. Across all healthy donors, variance in clone template counts between approximately 2-week samples was found to increase significantly with total template count. The beta-binomial model significantly reduced the number of clones called differentially abundant and the false-positive rate across all healthy-donor time intervals. The authors expected biological variance in healthy repertoires might increase further over much longer intervals such as months to years.

No immune events, such as infections, were documented for the healthy donors during the collection period. Time-dependent variance in a beta-binomial model of T-cell clone differential abundance was calibrated using healthy-donor blood repertoires as a training cohort. The training cohort included around ten healthy donors, of whom 3 were female and 7 were male. An age range of about 29 to 70 years, with an average of about 45 years, was recorded for the donors. Obtained from a commercial supplier, whole blood was collected from each healthy donor at three time points set around 14 days apart. For immunosequencing, genomic DNA was extracted from unsorted whole blood.

The sequenced material came from blood. The source of this sequence is a person aged 18 to 70 in good health. This chain is built from TRBV27 and TRBJ2-1; a stretch of 10 junction bases matches TRBD2. CDR3 sequence: CASILLAGSGEQFF. The DNA sequence reads TGTGCCAGCATACTACTAGCGGGATCCGGTGAGCAGTTCTTC.